These 14 T cell receptor beta chains were sequenced from one sample in a study of control samples from healthy donors and cancer patients. The data were produced by immunoSEQ multiplex PCR, yet TCRdb's version contains in-frame clones alone and is incomplete. The sample gives 110,000 or so clones, 83% of which show up once; less than 15% is in the top ten. The sequenced material came from blood. The receptor set was obtained from a woman between 50 and 59 years old in good health.

This sequence joins TRBV10-3 and TRBJ1-5; a weak D match, TRBD1 (6 bases). The V end lost 1 base, the J end lost 5 bases, and 12 bases lay between the germline ends. Germline loops: CDR1 ENHRY, CDR2 SYGVKD. The CDR3 totals 15 residues. The CDR3 loop is CAISEWQGQDQPQHF. Here the CDR3 DNA reads TGTGCCATCAGTGAGTGGCAGGGGCAAGATCAGCCCCAGCATTTT.

A single count supports this clone. The chain is built from TRBV10-3 and TRBJ1-1; 8 bases fit TRBD1. V dropped 11 bases and J dropped 3; count of bases not matched to a gene: 5. This CDR3 spans 12 amino acids. CDR1 ENHRY and CDR2 SYGVKD come from the germline V gene. The CDR3 sequence: CASGQGDTEAFF. The CDR3 coding sequence is TGTGCCTCCGGACAGGGCGACACTGAAGCTTTCTTT.

Here the CDR3 reads CASSLVGSRSNQPQHF. The CDR3 coding sequence is TGTGCCAGCAGTTTAGTAGGGTCGAGGAGCAATCAGCCCCAGCATTTT. The V call is TRBV28, the J call TRBJ1-5; no firm D call. The CDR3 sequence is 16 residues long. Trimming removed 2 bases at V and 1 base at J, with 12 bases between. Germline values: CDR1 MDHEN, CDR2 SYDVKM.

This sequence joins TRBV7-2 and TRBJ1-6; D might be TRBD1 (6 bases). V shed 2 bases and J shed 8 bases, with 10 bases lying between them. This CDR3 region has 14 residues. Germline V gene data show CDR1 as SGHTA and CDR2 as FQGNSA. DNA for the CDR3: TGTGCCAGCAGCTTATCGGAGGGGGATTCACCCCTCCACTTT. Encoded protein: CASSLSEGDSPLHF.

This rearrangement joins TRBV19 to TRBJ1-1; 9 positions agree with TRBD1. Germline V gene data show CDR1 as LNHDA and CDR2 as SQIVND (reference sequence). Trimming removed 6 bases from V and 9 bases from J; junction bases left unmatched: 8. The CDR3 has 13 residues. The CDR3 region has the DNA TGTGCCAGTAGCCTAACAGGGGGCGGTAAAGCTTTCTTT. It codes for CASSLTGGGKAFF.

J is TRBJ2-5 and V is TRBV20-1, with D unresolved. The CDR3 totals 11 residues. V was cut by 5 bases and J by 5 bases, with 9 bases left in between. The germline V gene has CDR1 DFQATT and CDR2 SNEGSKA (reference sequence). The CDR3 coding sequence is TGCAGTGCTCAGTCAGCGGAGACCCAGTACTTC. It encodes CSAQSAETQYF.

The chain recombines TRBV2 with TRBJ2-7, with D possibly TRBD2 on 5 matching bases. Looked up from germline, CDR1 is SNHLY and CDR2 is FYNNEI. Between the trimmed V and J ends, which lost 7 bases and 6 bases, there was a span of 19 bases. The CDR3 covers 14 residues. The CDR3: CASTKAGHDREQYF. The DNA for the CDR3 is TGTGCCAGCACCAAGGCGGGCCACGACCGCGAGCAGTACTTC.

The CDR3 DNA follows: TGCGCCAGCAGTGAGCTTCGACGGTGCTCTGGAAACACCATATATTTT. Protein sequence: CASSELRRCSGNTIYF. The chain has TRBV10-1 and TRBJ1-3; no clear D. This CDR3 is 16 amino acids long. Germline V lookup: CDR1 WNHNN, CDR2 SYGVQD (reference sequence). Trimming shortened V by 2 bases and J by 0 bases, and 11 bases separated the two germline ends.

The chain combines TRBV30 with TRBJ1-4; D uncertain. This CDR3 is built from 14 residues. Germline V gene lookup returns CDR1 GTSNPN and CDR2 SVGIG (reference sequence). Deletions cut 4 bases from V and 5 bases from J, with 14 bases between. The CDR3 DNA reads TGTGCCTGGACAAACGCAATCTCAAATGAAAAACTGTTTTTT. Translating it yields CAWTNAISNEKLFF. Full variable domain (rest looked up from reference TRBV30 and TRBJ1-4): SQTIHQWPATLVQPVGSPLSLECTVEGTSNPNLYWYRQAAGRGLQLLFYSVGIGQISSEVPQNLSASRPQDRQFILSSKKLLLSDSGFYLCAWTNAISNEKLFFGSGTQLSVL.

The chain joins TRBV14 to TRBJ1-1; D not certain. The V gene's germline CDR1 is SGHDN and CDR2 FVKESK. V was pared by 2 bases and J by 5 bases, with 9 bases between. This CDR3 spans 13 amino acids. CDR3 in amino acids: CASSQQWTTEAFF. The CDR3 DNA is TGTGCCAGCAGCCAACAGTGGACTACTGAAGCTTTCTTT.

This clone was seen a handful of times. The rearrangement joins TRBV7-9 to TRBJ2-3, with 9 positions matching TRBD2. CDR1 is SEHNR, CDR2 FQNEAQ, per germline (reference sequence). This CDR3 contains 17 residues. Trimming cost V 3 bases and J 6 bases; bases outside gene matches: 13. The CDR3 protein is CASSFGAGGVSRDTQYF. Here the CDR3 DNA reads TGTGCCAGCAGCTTTGGGGCGGGAGGGGTATCGAGGGATACGCAGTATTTT. Full variable domain (rest looked up from reference TRBV7-9 and TRBJ2-3): DTGVSQNPRHKITKRGQNVTFRCDPISEHNRLYWYRQTLGQGPEFLTYFQNEAQLEKSRLLSDRFSAERPKGSFSTLEIQRTEQGDSAMYLCASSFGAGGVSRDTQYFGPGTRLTVL.

This clone was observed a few times. J is TRBJ2-6 and V is TRBV29-1; D may be TRBD2 (7 bases). CDR3 length: 16 residues. Germline-derived CDR1 and CDR2 are SQVTM and ANQGSEA. Trimming removed 3 bases from V and 3 bases from J, with 15 bases in between. This CDR3 is CSVDDRGASGANVLTF. Written as DNA, the CDR3 is TGCAGCGTTGACGATCGGGGGGCAAGTGGGGCCAACGTCCTGACTTTC.

This chain links TRBV24-1 with TRBJ1-5, with unresolved D. V was cut by 1 base and J by 9 bases, with 12 bases left in between. This CDR3 is 14 amino acids long. Per the germline V gene, CDR1 is KGHDR and CDR2 is SFDVKD. The CDR3 coding sequence is TGTGCCACCAGTGATTTCGAGTCTTCTAGGCCCCAGCATTTT. This codes for CATSDFESSRPQHF.

The chain joins TRBV4-2 to TRBJ1-4; D call uncertain. Germline CDR1 LGHNA, CDR2 YNFKEQ. This CDR3 contains 15 residues. Deletions cut 0 bases from V and 4 bases from J, with 9 bases between. The CDR3 bases are TGTGCCAGCAGCCAAGATGCGGGGATTAATGAAAAACTGTTTTTT. It yields the protein CASSQDAGINEKLFF.